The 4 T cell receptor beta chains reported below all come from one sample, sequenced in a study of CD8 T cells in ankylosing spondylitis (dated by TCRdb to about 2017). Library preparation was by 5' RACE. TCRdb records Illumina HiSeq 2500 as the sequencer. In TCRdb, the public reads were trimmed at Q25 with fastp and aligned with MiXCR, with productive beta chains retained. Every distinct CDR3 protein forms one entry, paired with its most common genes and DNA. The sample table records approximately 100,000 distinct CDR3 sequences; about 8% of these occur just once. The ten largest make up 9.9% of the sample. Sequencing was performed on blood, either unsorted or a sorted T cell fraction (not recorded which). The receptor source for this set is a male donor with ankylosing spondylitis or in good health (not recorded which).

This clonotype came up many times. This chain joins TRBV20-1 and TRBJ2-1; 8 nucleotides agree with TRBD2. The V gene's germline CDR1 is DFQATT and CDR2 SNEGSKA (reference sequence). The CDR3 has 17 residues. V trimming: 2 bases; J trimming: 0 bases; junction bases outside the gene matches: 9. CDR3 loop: CSARPIAGTSSYNEQFF. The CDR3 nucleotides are TGCAGTGCTAGACCAATAGCGGGAACCAGCTCCTACAATGAGCAGTTCTTC.

The CDR3 loop reads CSARYRVSYEQYF. The CDR3 nucleotides read TGCAGTGCTAGATACAGGGTCTCTTACGAGCAGTACTTC. V gene TRBV20-1 combines with J gene TRBJ2-7, with D maybe TRBD1 (6 bases). The CDR3 has 13 residues. V gave up 2 bases and J gave up 4 bases, with 12 bases separating them. From germline, CDR1 is DFQATT and CDR2 SNEGSKA (reference sequence).

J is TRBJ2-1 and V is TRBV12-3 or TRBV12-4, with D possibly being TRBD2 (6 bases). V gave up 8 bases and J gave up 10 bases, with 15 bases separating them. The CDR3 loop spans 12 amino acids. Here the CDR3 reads CASAGGRTEQFF. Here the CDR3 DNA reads TGTGCCAGCGCCGGGGGACGGACGGAGCAGTTCTTC.

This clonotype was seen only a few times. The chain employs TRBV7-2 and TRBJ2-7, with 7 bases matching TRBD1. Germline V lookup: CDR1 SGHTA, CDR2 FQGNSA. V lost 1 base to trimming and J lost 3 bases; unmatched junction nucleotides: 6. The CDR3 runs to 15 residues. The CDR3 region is CASSLVVTGFYEQYF. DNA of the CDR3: TGTGCCAGCAGCTTAGTCGTGACAGGGTTCTACGAGCAGTACTTC.